The 24 T cell receptor beta chains below all came from one sample that was sequenced in a study of beta chain features in type 1 diabetes. The study reverse transcribed the entire isolated RNA, so it sequenced expressed TCRB transcripts. Libraries were prepared by immunoSEQ multiplex PCR; TCRdb keeps only in-frame clonotypes and omits some of them. The sample lists about 160,000 clones; 8.1% were seen once. The sequenced material came from central memory CD4+ T cells from blood. These receptors were collected from a man in his late teens or twenties in good health.

The rearrangement uses TRBV15 and TRBJ1-2; no reliable D call. There are 14 residues in the CDR3. V gave up 0 bases and J gave up 5 bases, with 10 bases separating them. Germline V lookup: CDR1 LNHNV, CDR2 YYDKDF (reference sequence). The CDR3 region is CATSRERILYGYTF. The DNA for the CDR3 is TGTGCCACCAGCAGAGAGAGGATCCTATATGGCTACACCTTC.

The chain carries TRBV4-1 and TRBJ2-7; the match to TRBD2 covers 9 bases. Losses at the gene ends were 0 bases for V and 9 bases for J; bases not matched to a gene: 6. The CDR3 extends over 14 amino acids. CDR1 and CDR2 from the germline V gene are MGHRA and YSYEKL. The CDR3 nucleotides are TGCGCCAGCAGCCAAGATGATAGCGGGGGCCCGCAGTACTTC. Its translation is CASSQDDSGGPQYF.

This clone has only a few counts. At one end, the junction sequence differs from germline, possibly due to a read error. The CDR3 DNA sequence: TGTGCCAGCAGTTTAGCAGGGGGCCCCAATCTCTTC. As protein: CASSLAGGPNLF. The chain has TRBV28 and TRBJ1-2; TRBD1 matches at 8 bases. CDR3 length: 12 amino acids. Germline V lookup: CDR1 MDHEN, CDR2 SYDVKM.

CDR3 loop: CASERDSGPYEQYF. Written as DNA, the CDR3 is TGTGCCAGCGAACGGGACAGCGGACCCTACGAGCAGTACTTC. J is TRBJ2-7 and V is TRBV28; 7 positions agree with TRBD1. The CDR3 extends over 14 amino acids. CDR1 is MDHEN, CDR2 SYDVKM, per germline. V was clipped by 8 bases and J by 2 bases; unmatched bases: 9.

This clone occurred a few times. The chain carries TRBV5-4 and TRBJ1-1; D may be TRBD1 (5 bases). Trimming shortened V by 0 bases and J by 3 bases, and 12 bases separated the two germline ends. Germline-derived CDR1 and CDR2 are SGHNT and YYREEE (reference sequence). The CDR3 has 15 residues. CDR3 DNA: TGTGCCAGCAGCTTGGCCGTTGACAGACACACTGAAGCTTTCTTT. Encoded protein: CASSLAVDRHTEAFF.

The V gene is TRBV7-2, the J gene TRBJ1-2; TRBD1 aligns across 7 bases. The germline V gene has CDR1 SGHTA and CDR2 FQGNSA. This CDR3 contains 16 residues. The V and J ends lost 1 base and 2 bases, in that order; junction bases with no gene match: 7. The CDR3 bases are TGTGCCAGCAGCTTAGTTGCGGCAGGGGGAAACTATGGCTACACCTTC. It translates to CASSLVAAGGNYGYTF. Full variable domain (remainder filled in from reference TRBV7-2 and TRBJ1-2): GAGVSQSPSNKVTEKGKDVELRCDPISGHTALYWYRQSLGQGLEFLIYFQGNSAPDKSGLPSDRFSAERTGGSVSTLTIQRTQQEDSAVYLCASSLVAAGGNYGYTFGSGTRLTVV.

V gene TRBV18 combines with J gene TRBJ1-1, with 9 bases aligning to TRBD1. The ends lost 4 bases at V and 0 bases at J; junction bases unmatched: 6. The CDR3 spans 16 residues. Looked up from germline, CDR1 is KGHSH and CDR2 is LQKENI. As DNA, the CDR3 is TGTGCCAGCTCACTCAGACAGGGGGGAATGAACACTGAAGCTTTCTTT. It specifies CASSLRQGGMNTEAFF.

This clone was counted a few times. The rearrangement links TRBV19 to TRBJ1-2; possible D gene TRBD1, 5 bases. The CDR3 extends over 14 amino acids. With 0 bases removed from V and 8 bases from J, the gap between germline ends came to 13 bases. From germline, CDR1 is LNHDA and CDR2 SQIVND (reference sequence). CDR3 in DNA: TGTGCCAGTAGTATAGACTCCGGCAGGGAAGGCTACACCTTC. This encodes CASSIDSGREGYTF.

This clone was seen repeatedly, ten times or more. The genes are TRBV10-3 and TRBJ2-4; 8 bases agree with TRBD1. The CDR3 is 14 residues long. Per the germline V gene, CDR1 is ENHRY and CDR2 is SYGVKD. V lost 6 bases and J lost 8; bases outside the gene matches: 9. This chain's CDR3 is CAISEPGQADIQYF. CDR3 nucleotide sequence: TGTGCCATCAGCGAACCGGGACAGGCTGACATTCAGTACTTC.

The chain combines TRBV19 with TRBJ2-1; 12 bases align to TRBD2. J was trimmed by 9 bases and V by 6 bases; bases with no gene match: 6. This CDR3 has 14 residues. Germline V CDR1 and CDR2: LNHDA, SQIVND (reference sequence). The CDR3 bases are TGTGCCAGTAGAGGTGGGACTAGCGGGTTTGAGCAGTTCTTC. Translation gives CASRGGTSGFEQFF.

The J gene is TRBJ2-1, the V gene TRBV5-4, with 9 nucleotides matching TRBD2. From germline, CDR1 is SGHNT and CDR2 YYREEE (reference sequence). The CDR3 has 18 amino acids. The V and J ends lost 1 base and 1 base, in that order; junction bases with no gene match: 9. The CDR3 sequence is CASSLKAGGRLSYNEQFF. The DNA for the CDR3 is TGTGCCAGCAGCTTGAAAGCGGGAGGCCGCCTTTCCTACAATGAGCAGTTCTTC.

The chain is built from TRBV6-5 and TRBJ2-1; 10 positions agree with TRBD2. The V gene end was trimmed by 7 bases and the J gene end by 5 bases; junction bases not matched to a gene: 5. Per the germline V gene, CDR1 is MNHEY and CDR2 is SVGAGI. The CDR3 runs 14 residues. CDR3: CASNGLAANNEQFF. The DNA of the CDR3 is TGTGCCAGCAATGGACTAGCGGCTAACAATGAGCAGTTCTTC.

The chain combines TRBV11-2 with TRBJ2-1; 7 positions match TRBD1. V lost 4 bases, J lost 4 bases, and 7 bases stayed unmatched. CDR3 size: 15 residues. CDR1 and CDR2 from the germline V gene are SGHAT and FQNNGV. CDR3 bases: TGTGCCAGCAGCTCCCACAGGGGTGTGTACAATGAGCAGTTCTTC. Its protein product is CASSSHRGVYNEQFF.

The chain is built from TRBV7-2 and TRBJ1-2, with D perhaps TRBD1 (5 bases). The germline gives CDR1 SGHTA, CDR2 FQGNSA. Trimming took off 5 bases at V and 8 bases at J, with 15 bases between the two ends. CDR3 size: 13 residues. The CDR3 nucleotides read TGTGCCAGCAGCCCTCATGGGGGGTTAGGCTACACCTTC. Translated, it gives CASSPHGGLGYTF.

This clone showed up just a few times. The V gene is TRBV18, the J gene TRBJ2-7; 8 nucleotides line up with TRBD1. Looked up from germline, CDR1 is KGHSH and CDR2 is LQKENI. The CDR3 consists of 14 residues. V lost 3 bases to trimming and J lost 2 bases; unmatched junction nucleotides: 3. CDR3 coding DNA: TGTGCCAGCTCACCGGTGACAGGGGCCTACGAGCAGTACTTC. The encoded protein is CASSPVTGAYEQYF.

CDR3 loop: CASSLGQGASDTQYF. In nucleotides, the CDR3 is TGTGCCAGCAGCTTAGGCCAGGGGGCATCGGATACGCAGTATTTT. This chain links TRBV7-9 with TRBJ2-3; 8 bases map to TRBD1. Germline V gene data show CDR1 as SEHNR and CDR2 as FQNEAQ (reference sequence). Germline trimming cut 1 base from V and 6 bases from J; bases unmatched to any gene: 6. The CDR3 is 15 residues long.

This clone was found many times. Compared with germline, one end of the junction differs, possibly owing to a read error. The gene calls are TRBV6-4 and TRBJ2-2; possibly TRBD1 for D (6 bases). The CDR3 sequence is 13 residues long. Germline CDR1 and CDR2: MRHNA and SNTAGT. CDR3 residues: CASSARDTGELFF. The CDR3 DNA reads as TGTGCCAGCAGTGCCCGGGACACTGGGGAGCTGTTTTTT.

This clone was observed a handful of times. The chain recombines TRBV27 with TRBJ2-1; possibly TRBD2 for D (6 bases). In germline, CDR1 is MNHEY, CDR2 SMNVEV (reference sequence). The CDR3 loop spans 14 amino acids. The ends were cut back, 6 bases at V and 5 bases at J, with 14 bases in the middle. The CDR3 region has the DNA TGTGCCAGCAGGCCCCTAGCGACTAACAATGAGCAGTTCTTC. Translated, it gives CASRPLATNNEQFF.

This clone was picked up many times. The V call is TRBV7-8, the J call TRBJ2-5; 7 bases are shared with TRBD1. With V trimmed by 5 bases and J by 2 bases, 5 bases remained unmatched. Germline assignment: CDR1 SGHVS and CDR2 FQNEAQ. The CDR3 runs 14 residues. Written as DNA, the CDR3 is TGTGCCAGCAGCAGAAGGACAGGACAAGAGACCCAGTACTTC. It is translated as CASSRRTGQETQYF.

This clone has only a few counts. This chain joins TRBV7-6 and TRBJ1-1; 12 positions agree with TRBD1. This CDR3 comprises 15 residues. J lost 10 bases, V lost 5 bases, and 11 bases had no gene match. Germline lookup yields CDR1 SGHVS and CDR2 FNYEAQ. The CDR3 region is CASSLYTGTGGAAFF. DNA for the CDR3: TGTGCCAGCAGCCTTTACACCGGGACAGGGGGCGCAGCTTTCTTT. The complete variable domain, with remaining parts taken from reference TRBV7-6 and TRBJ1-1, reads GAGVSQSPRYKVTKRGQDVALRCDPISGHVSLYWYRQALGQGPEFLTYFNYEAQQDKSGLPNDRFSAERPEGSISTLTIQRTEQRDSAMYRCASSLYTGTGGAAFFGQGTRLTVV.

This clone was counted between two and nine times. V usage is TRBV19 and J usage is TRBJ2-3; possible D gene TRBD2, 6 bases. Germline CDR1 LNHDA, CDR2 SQIVND (reference sequence). CDR3 length: 11 amino acids. Trimming removed 11 bases from V and 11 bases from J, with 17 bases in between. Here the CDR3 DNA reads TGTGCCTGTTCGGGGGATTTTGGGCAGTATTTT. Its protein is CACSGDFGQYF.

The chain joins TRBV28 to TRBJ1-5, with TRBD1 matching over 7 bases. J lost 2 bases, V lost 5 bases, and 9 bases had no gene match. Germline lookup yields CDR1 MDHEN and CDR2 SYDVKM. CDR3 length equals 16 residues. CDR3 residues: CASSPTLGQGNQPQHF. The CDR3 DNA sequence: TGTGCCAGCAGTCCGACCCTTGGACAGGGCAATCAGCCCCAGCATTTT.

This clone has a handful of counts. The chain carries TRBV18 and TRBJ1-1, with a possible D match to TRBD1 (6 bases). Trimming left V 3 bases short and J 4 bases short, with 15 bases between. Germline V lookup: CDR1 KGHSH, CDR2 LQKENI. The CDR3 covers 15 residues. Here the CDR3 reads CASSPTQGRGTEAFF. CDR3 DNA sequence: TGTGCCAGCTCACCTACACAGGGTAGGGGCACTGAAGCTTTCTTT.

This clone turned up a few times. V gene TRBV7-3 combines with J gene TRBJ1-6; TRBD1 agrees at 7 bases. The CDR3 sequence is 14 residues long. Per germline, CDR1 SGHTA and CDR2 FQGTGA. The V segment lost 2 bases and the J segment 11 bases; nucleotides outside the gene matches: 6. CDR3 residues: CASSLQGGGPPLHF. The CDR3 region has the DNA TGTGCCAGCAGCTTACAAGGGGGCGGACCACCCCTCCACTTT.